This passage covers 23 T cell receptor beta chains from one sample sequenced in a study of sequential checkpoint blockade in melanoma. Sample treatment: randomized to nivolumab then ipilimumab (arm A) or the reverse (arm B). Here immunoSEQ multiplex PCR was the method, and the copy in TCRdb shows in-frame clones only, minus some. The sample holds under 20,000 clones, just under 75% seen once. The sample in question was CD8+ T cells sorted from blood (inferred from file names), obtained from a patient given nivolumab and ipilimumab in sequence. These receptors all stem from a human donor with melanoma.

V gene TRBV6-6 combines with J gene TRBJ2-5; 10 bases agree with TRBD1. The V and J ends lost 0 bases and 3 bases, in that order; junction bases with no gene match: 4. The germline V gene has CDR1 MNHNY and CDR2 SVGAGI (reference sequence). This CDR3 has 16 residues. The CDR3 loop reads CASSYSGTGAKETQYF. CDR3 nucleotides: TGTGCCAGCAGTTACTCGGGGACAGGGGCGAAAGAGACCCAGTACTTC.

J is TRBJ2-5 and V is TRBV5-1; TRBD2 might be the D (6 bases). CDR1 and CDR2 (germline): SGHRS, YFSETQ. The CDR3 runs to 15 residues. The V gene lost 7 bases and the J gene lost 7 bases, with 23 bases spanning the gap. CDR3 in DNA: TGCGCCAGCGAAGCGGACACTCCCGGGAGAGGGACCCAGTACTTC. Translated: CASEADTPGRGTQYF.

This clone was observed a few times. The rearrangement links TRBV4-1 to TRBJ2-7; 9 positions match TRBD1. This CDR3 has 18 amino acids. V dropped 1 base and J dropped 3; count of bases not matched to a gene: 13. In germline, CDR1 is MGHRA, CDR2 YSYEKL. CDR3 DNA: TGCGCCAGCAGCCAAGTTCACTCGGGGACAGGGATTGGCTACGAGCAGTACTTC. As protein: CASSQVHSGTGIGYEQYF.

This chain joins TRBV4-1 and TRBJ2-2, with D maybe TRBD1 (6 bases). The germline gives CDR1 MGHRA, CDR2 YSYEKL. Trimming removed 5 bases at V and 2 bases at J, with 12 bases between. The CDR3 loop spans 15 amino acids. The CDR3 loop is CASSGRDTNTGELFF. The CDR3 bases are TGCGCCAGCAGCGGCCGGGACACCAACACCGGGGAGCTGTTTTTT.

The chain couples TRBV7-9 to TRBJ2-1; TRBD1 matches 8 bases. Germline V gene data show CDR1 as SEHNR and CDR2 as FQNEAQ (reference sequence). CDR3 length equals 13 residues. Trimming at V came to 5 bases and at J to 6 bases, leaving 3 bases not matched to a gene. The CDR3 region is CASSITGGNEQFF. CDR3 coding DNA: TGTGCCAGCAGCATTACAGGGGGCAATGAGCAGTTCTTC.

The chain combines TRBV28 with TRBJ1-1, with TRBD1 matching 7 bases. The J segment lost 0 bases and the V segment lost 4 bases, leaving 11 bases of the junction unmatched. Germline loops: CDR1 MDHEN, CDR2 SYDVKM. The CDR3 sequence is 17 residues long. The CDR3 is CASSWGYRGPMNTEAFF. The CDR3 bases are TGTGCCAGCAGTTGGGGGTACAGGGGTCCAATGAACACTGAAGCTTTCTTT. Supplemented by reference TRBV28 and TRBJ1-1, the full variable domain reads DVKVTQSSRYLVKRTGEKVFLECVQDMDHENMFWYRQDPGLGLRLIYFSYDVKMKEKGDIPEGYSVSREKKERFSLILESASTNQTSMYLCASSWGYRGPMNTEAFFGQGTRLTVV.

V usage is TRBV6-1 and J usage is TRBJ2-2; tentative D call: TRBD1 (6 bases). This CDR3 has 16 residues. CDR1 MNHNS and CDR2 SASEGT come from the germline V gene. The V end lost 2 bases, the J end lost 6 bases, and 16 bases lay between the germline ends. DNA for the CDR3: TGTGCCAGCAGTGAACCGTGGCCAGGGGCGTCCGGGGAGCTGTTTTTT. This sequence encodes CASSEPWPGASGELFF.

Comments on this clone: At one of its ends the junction is not consistent with the germline gene, which may arise from a read error. The chain employs TRBV7-9 and TRBJ2-7; 8 nucleotides line up with TRBD1. Germline V lookup: CDR1 SEHNR, CDR2 FQNEAQ (reference sequence). The CDR3 runs 14 residues. CDR3 nucleotide sequence: TGTGCCAGCAGCTTTACGGACAGGGCTTACGGGCAGTACTTC. Translating it yields CASSFTDRAYGQYF.

This rearrangement joins TRBV30 to TRBJ1-5, with 7 bases fitting TRBD1. The CDR3 is 14 residues long. Germline assignment: CDR1 GTSNPN and CDR2 SVGIG (reference sequence). The trim removed 0 bases at V and 7 bases at J, leaving 6 bases unmatched. The chain's CDR3 is CAWSVGGGGQPQHF. For the CDR3, the DNA is TGTGCCTGGAGTGTAGGGGGCGGTGGGCAGCCCCAGCATTTT.

The J gene is TRBJ2-7, the V gene TRBV29-1; TRBD1 aligns across 7 bases. In germline, CDR1 is SQVTM, CDR2 ANQGSEA. The junction had 10 bases not matched to a gene; V was cut back by 6 bases and J by 2 bases. The CDR3 is 14 residues long. In nucleotides, the CDR3 is TGCAGCGTCCAACCCACCGGGACAGCCTACGAGCAGTACTTC. Translated, it gives CSVQPTGTAYEQYF.

The chain couples TRBV19 to TRBJ2-1, with 9 nucleotides matching TRBD2. This CDR3 spans 16 amino acids. Unmatched junction bases numbered 5, after V lost 3 bases and J lost 2 bases. Per germline, CDR1 LNHDA and CDR2 SQIVND (reference sequence). The CDR3 region has the DNA TGTGCCAGTAGTATCATAGCGGGAGCTCCCTACAATGAGCAGTTCTTC. It is translated as CASSIIAGAPYNEQFF. Together with reference TRBV19 and TRBJ2-1, the CDR3 gives the full variable domain: DGGITQSPKYLFRKEGQNVTLSCEQNLNHDAMYWYRQDPGQGLRLIYYSQIVNDFQKGDIAEGYSVSREKKESFPLTVTSAQKNPTAFYLCASSIIAGAPYNEQFFGPGTRLTVL.

The sample holds a few counts of this clone. This chain joins TRBV6-6 and TRBJ2-3; possible D gene TRBD1, 5 bases. The CDR3 has 15 residues. Per germline, CDR1 MNHNY and CDR2 SVGAGI (reference sequence). The V end lost 6 bases, the J end lost 2 bases, and 15 bases lay between the germline ends. CDR3 sequence (DNA): TGTGCCAGCAGCTGGTCCAGGGTGACCACAGATACGCAGTATTTT. This gives the protein CASSWSRVTTDTQYF.

The chain uses TRBV9 and TRBJ2-3, with TRBD2 matching 9 bases. There are 14 residues in the CDR3. Germline V gives CDR1 SGDLS, CDR2 YYNGEE. After removal of 4 bases from V and 6 bases from J, the junction contained 6 bases not matched to a gene. The CDR3 DNA is TGTGCCAGCAGCATTAGCGGGGGTTTGGATACGCAGTATTTT. This sequence encodes CASSISGGLDTQYF. The complete variable domain, with remaining parts taken from reference TRBV9 and TRBJ2-3, reads DSGVTQTPKHLITATGQRVTLRCSPRSGDLSVYWYQQSLDQGLQFLIQYYNGEERAKGNILERFSAQQFPDLHSELNLSSLELGDSALYFCASSISGGLDTQYFGPGTRLTVL.

V usage is TRBV19 and J usage is TRBJ1-5; D may be TRBD1 (5 bases). With 6 bases removed from V and 7 bases from J, the gap between germline ends came to 13 bases. CDR3 size: 13 residues. Germline assignment: CDR1 LNHDA and CDR2 SQIVND (reference sequence). The CDR3 DNA is TGTGCCAGTAGGTGGGCAGGGCTGCAGCCCCAGCATTTT. Protein sequence: CASRWAGLQPQHF.

V usage is TRBV5-6 and J usage is TRBJ1-2, with 7 bases aligning to TRBD1. This CDR3 region has 13 residues. The V segment lost 4 bases and the J segment 2 bases; nucleotides outside the gene matches: 2. Looked up from germline, CDR1 is SGHDT and CDR2 is YYEEEE. CDR3 amino acids: CASSPDRNYGYTF. The CDR3 coding sequence is TGTGCCAGCAGCCCGGACAGGAACTATGGCTACACCTTC.

This CDR3 is CASSGAGESSEQYF. The CDR3 DNA sequence: TGCGCCAGCAGCGGGGCAGGAGAGTCTTCCGAGCAGTACTTC. This rearrangement joins TRBV4-3 to TRBJ2-7; a possible D gene is TRBD1 (5 bases). The CDR3 spans 14 residues. In germline, CDR1 is LGHNA, CDR2 YSLEER. V lost 5 bases and J 6 bases, leaving 17 bases between the germline ends.

This clone has more than one count but fewer than ten. This rearrangement joins TRBV7-2 to TRBJ2-7, with 8 positions matching TRBD1. J gave up 7 bases and V 5 bases, and 10 bases lay outside the gene matches. The CDR3 totals 14 residues. Germline V gene data show CDR1 as SGHTA and CDR2 as FQGNSA. DNA for the CDR3: TGTGCCAGCAGCCCTCACCAGGGGGCCGGAGAGCAGTACTTC. It encodes CASSPHQGAGEQYF. Using reference TRBV7-2 and TRBJ2-7 for the parts outside the CDR3, the full variable domain is GAGVSQSPSNKVTEKGKDVELRCDPISGHTALYWYRQSLGQGLEFLIYFQGNSAPDKSGLPSDRFSAERTGGSVSTLTIQRTQQEDSAVYLCASSPHQGAGEQYFGPGTRLTVT.

The V gene is TRBV5-1, the J gene TRBJ1-2; 11 bases line up with TRBD1. V lost 2 bases and J lost 7; bases outside the gene matches: 4. Germline V gene data show CDR1 as SGHRS and CDR2 as YFSETQ. The CDR3 loop spans 14 amino acids. CDR3 sequence: CASSFGQGATGYTF. DNA of the CDR3: TGCGCCAGCAGCTTTGGACAGGGGGCGACTGGCTACACCTTC.

The chain recombines TRBV11-3 with TRBJ2-7, with a tentative D call TRBD2 (7 bases). This CDR3 has 13 residues. CDR1 is SGHNT, CDR2 YENEEA, per germline. CDR3 DNA sequence: TGTGCGGGGGAGGGGGGTAGTCGTTACGAGCAGTACTTC. This encodes CAGEGGSRYEQYF.

V and J are TRBV6-6 and TRBJ2-7; D possibly corresponds to TRBD1 (6 bases). The CDR3 covers 13 residues. CDR1 is MNHNY and CDR2 is SVGAGI in the germline V gene (reference sequence). Trimming left V 7 bases short and J 2 bases short, with 12 bases between. Here the CDR3 DNA reads TGTGCCAGCATTGGGACACGGACCTACGAGCAGTACTTC. Protein: CASIGTRTYEQYF.

This clone has only one observation. The V call is TRBV19, the J call TRBJ2-1; the match to TRBD2 covers 12 bases. Trimming removed 3 bases from V and 5 bases from J; junction bases left unmatched: 2. This CDR3 spans 15 amino acids. Germline loops: CDR1 LNHDA, CDR2 SQIVND (reference sequence). CDR3 loop: CASSITSGGNNEQFF. CDR3 in DNA: TGTGCCAGTAGTATTACTAGCGGGGGGAACAATGAGCAGTTCTTC.

The gene calls are TRBV10-1 and TRBJ1-4, with a possible D match to TRBD1 (6 bases). Trimming took 0 bases from V and 10 from J, leaving 12 bases between them. CDR3 length: 14 amino acids. CDR1 and CDR2 (germline): WNHNN, SYGVQD (reference sequence). CDR3 residues: CASSESFGGGKLFF. The CDR3 DNA reads TGCGCCAGCAGTGAGTCCTTTGGGGGCGGAAAACTGTTTTTT.

In DNA, the CDR3 is TGTGCCAGCAGCCTAAGCATTTTCCGGGACAGGGATAACACCGGGGAGCTGTTTTTT. This translates into CASSLSIFRDRDNTGELFF. The chain joins TRBV7-9 to TRBJ2-2; 9 nucleotides align to TRBD1. Germline V CDR1 and CDR2: SEHNR, FQNEAQ (reference sequence). The junction had 15 bases not matched to a gene; V was cut back by 5 bases and J by 2 bases. There are 19 residues in the CDR3.